This note documents a single T cell receptor beta chain sequence. The target antigen is unknown. The sample comes from a study of T cells in localized non-small cell lung cancer. The CDR3 contains 15 residues. Between the trimmed V and J ends, which lost 1 base and 7 bases, there was a span of 13 bases. Per the germline V gene, CDR1 is SGHVS and CDR2 is FQNEAQ. The study's findings and limits: Heterogeneity remains possible, as sequencing covered one tumor region only. When the top 100 tumor clones were examined, a median approximately 59 of them also appeared in the adjacent lung, which was paired and uninvolved.

The method was immunoSEQ multiplex PCR; TCRdb's version includes in-frame clones alone and lacks a portion of them. The table has around 41,000 clones, more than 70% seen once. The TCR sequence derives from a female donor older than 55 with stage I squamous cell lung carcinoma. This specimen consisted of peripheral blood, obtained before any cancer treatment. The chain couples TRBV7-8 to TRBJ1-4; D not resolved. The CDR3 DNA reads as TGTGCCAGCAGCTTAGGGTCGGCAGACGCTGAAAAACTGTTTTTT. Translated: CASSLGSADAEKLFF.